Here is one T cell receptor (beta chain) with its context. The RNA input was roughly 0.45 to 1 ug, and it was reverse transcribed with random hexamers. In TCRdb, the immunoSEQ multiplex PCR reads were re-called with MiXCR into one record per CDR3 protein. The repertoire includes about 130,000 distinct CDR3 sequences, 85% to 95% of them detected once, and about 0.18% sits in the top ten. The CDR3 runs to 14 residues. CDR1 and CDR2 (germline): LGHNA, YNFKEQ. V lost 1 base, J lost 7 bases, and 14 bases lay in between. The sample is drawn from a study of CD8 T cells in Susac syndrome. This receptor was identified in a human donor with Susac syndrome. The rearrangement joins TRBV4-2 to TRBJ2-7; possible D gene TRBD2, 6 bases. The sequenced sample was CD8+ T cells from PBMCs. In nucleotides, the CDR3 is TGTGCCAGCAGCCAAGTGGGTACTGCGGGAGAGCAGTACTTC. It encodes CASSQVGTAGEQYF.